Following are 4 T cell receptor beta chains from one sample sequenced in a study of cytomegalovirus exposure and HLA in healthy donors. PCR amplification relied on 60 Vbeta primers (plus 13 Jbeta primers). Measured with immunoSEQ multiplex PCR; TCRdb has only the in-frame clones, and not every one. The sample includes 100,000 to 140,000 clones, roughly 82% seen only once; the top ten take roughly 2.7%. Sequenced sample: PBMCs. These receptors all come from a young man in good health and CMV-seropositive.

This clone was detected only a few times. The chain uses TRBV6-4 and TRBJ2-3; 8 positions agree with TRBD2. Germline loops: CDR1 MRHNA, CDR2 SNTAGT. The ends lost 5 bases at V and 6 bases at J; junction bases unmatched: 7. The CDR3 has 14 residues. The CDR3 nucleotides read TGTGCCAGCAGTCAAGGACTAGCTGGGGATACGCAGTATTTT. Its translation is CASSQGLAGDTQYF.

The CDR3 sequence is CASSTGGGVQPQHF. CDR3 nucleotide sequence: TGTGCCAGCAGCACAGGGGGAGGTGTTCAGCCCCAGCATTTT. The rearrangement uses TRBV6-5 and TRBJ1-5; 8 bases are shared with TRBD1. The CDR3 has 14 residues. V shed 6 bases and J 6 bases; nucleotides not matched to a gene: 7. Germline V gives CDR1 MNHEY, CDR2 SVGAGI.

The chain combines TRBV4-1 with TRBJ2-2, with TRBD2 identical over 8 bases. This CDR3 is built from 13 residues. From germline, CDR1 is MGHRA and CDR2 YSYEKL. The V segment lost 8 bases and the J segment 8 bases; nucleotides outside the gene matches: 7. CDR3 coding DNA: TGCGCCAGCCGGGGGGGCTGGACAGGGGAGCTGTTTTTT. This gives the protein CASRGGWTGELFF.

V usage is TRBV5-1 and J usage is TRBJ1-1, with TRBD1 as a possible D gene (5 bases). Trimming took off 2 bases at V and 6 bases at J, with 8 bases between the two ends. Germline-derived CDR1 and CDR2 are SGHRS and YFSETQ. The CDR3 is made up of 12 amino acids. DNA for the CDR3: TGCGCCAGCAGCTTCGGGGGATCTGAAGCTTTCTTT. This translates into CASSFGGSEAFF. Looking up the rest from reference TRBV5-1 and TRBJ1-1 gives the full variable domain: KAGVTQTPRYLIKTRGQQVTLSCSPISGHRSVSWYQQTPGQGLQFLFEYFSETQRNKGNFPGRFSGRQFSNSRSEMNVSTLELGDSALYLCASSFGGSEAFFGQGTRLTVV.